The T cell receptor beta chain described here comes from a study of blood T cell repertoires in COVID-19. Study at large: The samples span acute and convalescent COVID-19 from the United States, Italy and Spain.

This CDR3 region has 14 residues. Germline-derived CDR1 and CDR2 are LNHDA and SQIVND (reference sequence). Trimming pared 6 bases from V and 4 bases from J, leaving 15 bases between. Using immunoSEQ multiplex PCR, the repertoire was profiled, and TCRdb retains in-frame clones only, with some absent. Of 250,000 to 400,000 clones listed, approximately 87% are singletons. The V and J genes are TRBV19 and TRBJ1-2; weak D call: TRBD1 (5 bases). Sequenced: PBMCs or T cells enriched from blood (not recorded which). This TCR came from a woman aged 25-40 years who had recovered from COVID-19. This CDR3 reads CASRGGKPSYGYTF. DNA of the CDR3: TGTGCCAGTAGGGGGGGGAAGCCTTCCTATGGCTACACCTTC.